Listed below are T cell receptor beta chains from one sample, sequenced in a study of T cells in Graves' hyperthyroidism and ophthalmopathy. TCRdb re-called the multiplex PCR reads through MiXCR, storing one row per CDR3 protein. The data show roughly 240,000 distinct CDR3 sequences, almost 25% seen once. Input material: blood. The source is a woman in her thirties or forties with Graves' ophthalmopathy. The CDR3 runs from the conserved cysteine through the conserved F or W. The D gene is left open where the match is weak. Some rows have no size entry. The others give once, few or many, or a class for an expanded clone.

many,TRBV10-3,TRBJ2-7,NA,CAISESGGGSGYEQYF,TGTGCCATCAGTGAGTCCGGTGGGGGTTCCGGCTACGAGCAGTACTTC
many,TRBV5-5,TRBJ2-7,NA,CASSPKASGYEQYF,TGTGCCAGCAGCCCAAAGGCCAGCGGCTACGAGCAGTACTTC
NA,TRBV4-1,TRBJ2-5,TRBD2,CASSQSGTSVSETQYF,TGCGCCAGCAGCCAATCCGGGACTAGCGTGTCAGAGACCCAGTACTTC
many,TRBV15,TRBJ1-5,NA,CATSREITGNQPQHF,TGTGCCACCAGCAGAGAAATAACCGGTAATCAGCCCCAGCATTTT
NA,TRBV6-1,TRBJ1-1,NA,CASSELAENTEAFF,TGTGCCAGCAGTGAACTGGCAGAAAACACTGAAGCTTTCTTT
many,TRBV7-2,TRBJ1-2,NA,CASSFTGLGDGYTF,TGTGCCAGCAGCTTTACAGGGTTAGGAGATGGCTACACCTTC
NA,TRBV5-1,TRBJ1-2,NA,CASSLGFNYGYTF,TGCGCCAGCAGCTTGGGCTTCAACTATGGCTACACCTTC
many,TRBV7-6,TRBJ2-7,NA,CASSLDQRYEQYF,TGTGCCAGCAGCTTAGACCAGCGCTACGAGCAGTACTTC
NA,TRBV11-2,TRBJ2-7,TRBD2,CASSSTSVLPYEQYF,TGTGCCAGCAGCTCGACTAGCGTGCTTCCCTACGAGCAGTACTTC
many,TRBV12-3/TRBV12-4,TRBJ2-7,NA,CASSFGAGGGPEQYF,TGTGCCAGCAGTTTTGGGGCGGGCGGAGGGCCCGAGCAGTACTTC
many,TRBV20-1,TRBJ2-7,TRBD2,CSARGGELLYEQYF,TGCAGTGCCCGCGGGGGGGAGTTGCTCTACGAGCAGTACTTC
once,TRBV19,TRBJ1-5,TRBD1,CASSSGQGESNQPQHF,TGTGCCAGTAGTAGCGGACAGGGGGAGAGCAATCAGCCCCAGCATTTT
few,TRBV20-1,TRBJ1-1,NA,CSAFGGVVGNTEAFF,TGCAGTGCCTTTGGGGGGGTGGTTGGGAACACTGAAGCTTTCTTT
NA,TRBV7-2,TRBJ1-1,NA,CASSRDSTEAFF,TGTGCCAGCAGTCGTGATAGCACTGAAGCTTTCTTT
NA,TRBV20-1,TRBJ1-2,TRBD1,CSAASGTARYGYTF,TGCAGTGCAGCCTCCGGGACAGCCCGCTATGGCTACACCTTC
NA,TRBV28,TRBJ1-2,NA,CASSSLGYTF,TGTGCCAGCAGTTCCCTTGGCTACACCTTC
many,TRBV15,TRBJ2-6,TRBD2,CATSRELFLAGSSGANVLTF,TGTGCCACCAGCAGAGAACTTTTTCTAGCGGGGTCCTCTGGGGCCAACGTCCTGACTTTC
NA,TRBV27,TRBJ1-5,TRBD1,CASSLRGWVTGINQPQHF,TGTGCCAGCAGTTTAAGAGGTTGGGTGACAGGGATTAATCAGCCCCAGCATTTT
many,TRBV20-1,TRBJ2-7,TRBD2,CSASRAGVISYEQYF,TGCAGTGCTAGTAGGGCGGGGGTAATCTCCTACGAGCAGTACTTC
NA,TRBV12-3/TRBV12-4,TRBJ2-7,NA,CASGSRQHYEQYF,TGTGCCAGCGGGTCGAGACAGCACTACGAGCAGTACTTC
NA,TRBV12-3/TRBV12-4,TRBJ1-1,NA,CASTFARNTEAFF,TGTGCCAGCACCTTCGCCAGGAACACTGAAGCTTTCTTT
many,TRBV6-5,TRBJ2-7,NA,CASSRPGYEQYF,TGTGCCAGCAGTAGGCCTGGTTACGAGCAGTACTTC
medium-sized,TRBV6-5,TRBJ2-7,TRBD2,CASRLAGPYEQYF,TGTGCCAGCAGACTAGCGGGCCCCTACGAGCAGTACTTC
NA,TRBV11-2,TRBJ2-7,NA,CASSLTRGTYEQYF,TGTGCCAGCAGCCTAACAAGGGGGACCTACGAGCAGTACTTC
many,TRBV18,TRBJ1-1,NA,CASFPSTNTEAFF,TGTGCCAGCTTCCCTTCAACGAACACTGAAGCTTTCTTT
few,TRBV12-3/TRBV12-4,TRBJ2-2,TRBD2,CASSLTFGLAGNTGELFF,TGTGCCAGCAGCCTAACTTTCGGACTAGCGGGGAACACCGGGGAGCTGTTTTTT
many,TRBV10-3,TRBJ1-1,NA,CAISESVNTEAFF,TGTGCCATCAGTGAGTCAGTGAACACTGAAGCTTTCTTT
many,TRBV7-2,TRBJ2-5,NA,CASSLLIETQYF,TGTGCCAGCAGCTTATTAATAGAGACCCAGTACTTC
NA,TRBV19,TRBJ2-7,NA,CASSTSGGYEQYF,TGTGCCAGTAGTACCTCCGGGGGCTACGAGCAGTACTTC
many,TRBV6-2/TRBV6-3,TRBJ2-5,TRBD2,CASRLAGVETQYF,TGTGCCAGCAGACTAGCGGGAGTGGAGACCCAGTACTTC
NA,TRBV19,TRBJ2-5,NA,CASSIGTGGIETQYF,TGTGCCAGTAGTATAGGGACAGGCGGGATCGAGACCCAGTACTTC
many,TRBV10-3,TRBJ1-2,TRBD1,CAISPDRTYGYTF,TGTGCCATCAGCCCGGACAGGACGTATGGCTACACCTTC
many,TRBV28,TRBJ1-2,NA,CASRTTGAGYTF,TGTGCCAGCAGAACTACCGGGGCCGGCTACACCTTC
many,TRBV6-1,TRBJ1-2,TRBD1,CASSELGGANGYTF,TGTGCCAGCAGTGAATTAGGGGGCGCGAATGGCTACACCTTC
many,TRBV6-5,TRBJ2-7,NA,CASRAVGGRYEQYF,TGTGCCAGCAGGGCGGTGGGGGGCCGATACGAGCAGTACTTC
many,TRBV28,TRBJ2-5,NA,CASSFSQDSIYSQETQYF,TGTGCCAGCAGTTTTTCCCAAGACAGTATCTATTCACAAGAGACCCAGTACTTC
many,TRBV15,TRBJ2-2,NA,CATSRDSQGLGELFF,TGTGCCACCAGCAGAGATTCGCAGGGTCTCGGGGAGCTGTTTTTT
many,TRBV20-1,TRBJ2-7,TRBD1,CSARQGYEQYF,TGCAGTGCCAGACAGGGCTACGAGCAGTACTTC
many,TRBV5-1,TRBJ1-5,NA,CASSLTGRDNQPQHF,TGCGCCAGCAGCTTGACGGGGCGAGACAATCAGCCCCAGCATTTT
many,TRBV28,TRBJ1-2,NA,CASSLYRWQGYDGYTF,TGTGCCAGCAGTTTGTATAGGTGGCAGGGGTACGATGGCTACACCTTC
many,TRBV10-2,TRBJ1-5,NA,CASSTRPDSNQPQHF,TGCGCCAGCAGCACACGCCCGGATAGCAATCAGCCCCAGCATTTT
many,TRBV24-1,TRBJ1-5,NA,CATSDADGINQPQHF,TGTGCCACCAGTGATGCGGACGGGATAAATCAGCCCCAGCATTTT
many,TRBV29-1,TRBJ2-2,NA,CSVDLSVGNTGELFF,TGCAGCGTTGATCTTTCCGTGGGGAACACCGGGGAGCTGTTTTTT
NA,TRBV20-1,TRBJ1-2,NA,CSARSYGQRSNYGYTF,TGCAGTGCTAGGAGTTATGGCCAGAGGTCTAACTATGGCTACACCTTC
NA,TRBV29-1,TRBJ2-5,NA,CSVEAGQYTQYF,TGCAGCGTTGAGGCGGGACAGTATACCCAGTACTTC
NA,TRBV6-5,TRBJ1-1,NA,CASRDSSENTEAFF,TGTGCCAGCAGGGACTCCAGTGAGAACACTGAAGCTTTCTTT